These 7 T cell receptor beta chains share one sample of origin, sequenced in a study of cytomegalovirus exposure and HLA in healthy donors. TCRdb's copy holds only in-frame clones and misses some; the assay was immunoSEQ multiplex PCR. The data contain roughly 260,000 clones, 90% of them singletons. What was sequenced was PBMCs. These receptors all stem from a woman between 18 and 30 years old in good health and CMV-seronegative.

CDR3: CASSQDGGETQYF. The DNA for the CDR3 is TGCGCCAGCAGCCAAGACGGGGGAGAGACCCAGTACTTC. The chain couples TRBV4-3 to TRBJ2-5; D possibly corresponds to TRBD2 (6 bases). The CDR3 sequence is 13 residues long. The V end was cut by 0 bases, the J end by 4 bases, with 6 bases between. Per germline, CDR1 LGHNA and CDR2 YSLEER.

The chain uses TRBV7-2 and TRBJ2-2; 7 bases agree with TRBD1. The CDR3 length is 15 residues. The ends lost 4 bases at V and 1 base at J; junction bases unmatched: 3. The germline gives CDR1 SGHTA, CDR2 FQGNSA. The CDR3 here is CASSSQGRNTGELFF. DNA of the CDR3: TGTGCCAGCAGCTCACAGGGGAGGAACACCGGGGAGCTGTTTTTT.

The CDR3 spells CASSDPSEGGPCQETQYF. CDR3 nucleotides: TGTGCCAGCAGTGACCCCAGCGAGGGGGGGCCGTGTCAAGAGACCCAGTACTTC. The chain links TRBV6-4 to TRBJ2-5; perhaps TRBD2 as D (7 bases). The germline V and J ends were trimmed by 2 bases and 2 bases, with 21 bases remaining between them. CDR1 and CDR2 from the germline V gene are MRHNA and SNTAGT. This CDR3 region has 18 residues.

The rearrangement uses TRBV27 and TRBJ1-2, with TRBD1 identical over 9 bases. This CDR3 has 14 amino acids. Germline V gene sequence: CDR1 MNHEY, CDR2 SMNVEV (reference sequence). After removal of 5 bases from V and 0 bases from J, the junction contained 1 base not matched to a gene. The CDR3 sequence: CASSRTGANYGYTF. The CDR3 DNA reads as TGTGCCAGCAGTCGGACAGGGGCTAACTATGGCTACACCTTC.

The chain couples TRBV29-1 to TRBJ1-3; no definite D call. V shed 0 bases and J shed 5 bases, with 11 bases lying between them. In germline, CDR1 is SQVTM, CDR2 ANQGSEA. This CDR3 has 14 amino acids. The CDR3 bases are TGCAGCGTTGAAGACTTGTCGGAGAGAAACACCATATATTTT. It encodes CSVEDLSERNTIYF.

The rearrangement links TRBV5-1 to TRBJ2-3; 7 positions agree with TRBD1. The CDR3 is 16 amino acids. Per the germline V gene, CDR1 is SGHRS and CDR2 is YFSETQ. The junction had 11 bases not matched to a gene; V was cut back by 4 bases and J by 3 bases. The CDR3 coding sequence is TGCGCCAGCAGCGTCACCCGGGACAGAGCTACAGATACGCAGTATTTT. It yields the protein CASSVTRDRATDTQYF.

The V call is TRBV2, the J call TRBJ2-4; 7 nucleotides match TRBD2. The germline gives CDR1 SNHLY, CDR2 FYNNEI. The CDR3 covers 13 residues. V shed 2 bases and J 15 bases; nucleotides not matched to a gene: 10. Here the CDR3 reads CASSELLGGTRYF. The DNA for the CDR3 is TGTGCCAGCAGTGAACTTTTGGGGGGGACCAGGTACTTC.